A single sample gave rise to the 21 T cell receptor beta chains below, sequenced in a study of read filtering for tumor transcriptome and immune sequencing. This library used approximately 390 ng RNA and molecular barcoded adaptors spanning alpha/delta and beta/gamma chains. TCRdb re-called the reads through MiXCR, storing one row per CDR3 protein. The sample has 85,000 to 100,000 distinct CDR3 sequences; 20% to 25% are singletons. Sequencing used a population of CD138-negative cells sorted from bone marrow. Source of these receptors: a donor over 35 with multiple myeloma.

J is TRBJ2-5 and V is TRBV5-1, with 13 bases lining up with TRBD2. CDR1 and CDR2 (germline): SGHRS, YFSETQ. The CDR3 extends over 17 amino acids. Trimming took 3 bases from V and 2 from J; bases not matched to a gene: 7. CDR3 protein: CASSWGLAGTQQETQYF. Here the CDR3 DNA reads TGCGCCAGCAGCTGGGGACTAGCGGGGACACAACAAGAGACCCAGTACTTC. Using reference TRBV5-1 and TRBJ2-5 for the parts outside the CDR3, the full variable domain is KAGVTQTPRYLIKTRGQQVTLSCSPISGHRSVSWYQQTPGQGLQFLFEYFSETQRNKGNFPGRFSGRQFSNSRSEMNVSTLELGDSALYLCASSWGLAGTQQETQYFGPGTRLLVL.

This clonotype appeared many times. The chain has TRBV27 and TRBJ1-2; the D gene is possibly TRBD1 (5 bases). V was pared by 3 bases and J by 6 bases, with 8 bases between. This CDR3 contains 12 residues. From germline, CDR1 is MNHEY and CDR2 SMNVEV (reference sequence). The CDR3 spells CASSFAGDGYTF. In DNA form, the CDR3 reads TGTGCCAGCAGTTTTGCGGGGGATGGCTACACCTTC.

Turning to this clonotype: This sequence may be a read error, since a much larger clone differs from it by one base. The chain is built from TRBV20-1 and TRBJ1-2, with D perhaps TRBD1 (6 bases). Deletions cut 8 bases from V and 8 bases from J, with 27 bases between. This CDR3 region has 15 residues. CDR1 is DFQATT and CDR2 is SNEGSKA in the germline V gene (reference sequence). The CDR3 coding sequence is TGCAGTAGCACGACCCGGGGGCTGCCGAGGGGGGGCTACACCTTC. Protein product: CSSTTRGLPRGGYTF.

There are many counts of this clonotype. This rearrangement joins TRBV12-3 or TRBV12-4 to TRBJ2-1; either TRBD1 or TRBD2 may supply D (5 bases each). V lost 0 bases and J lost 4, with 7 bases in between. This CDR3 has 14 residues. The CDR3 region has the DNA TGTGCCAGCAGTTTAGCGGGGGATTACAATGAGCAGTTCTTC. Its translation: CASSLAGDYNEQFF.

This clonotype was counted many times. V is TRBV28 and J is TRBJ2-1; D is unresolved. The CDR3 sequence is 12 residues long. The germline V gene encodes CDR1 MDHEN and CDR2 SYDVKM. V was clipped by 6 bases and J by 6 bases, with 9 bases between them. Here the CDR3 DNA reads TGTGCCAGCAGCTCCCATTTCAATGAGCAGTTCTTC. Protein: CASSSHFNEQFF.

In the case of this clonotype: A much larger clone sits a single nucleotide away, making a read error possible. V and J are TRBV6-6 and TRBJ1-1, with 8 bases matching TRBD1. Germline CDR1 and CDR2: MNHNY and SVGAGI (reference sequence). This CDR3 has 10 amino acids. V lost 8 bases and J lost 11; bases outside the gene matches: 4. The CDR3: CASSQGEAFF. The CDR3 coding sequence is TGTGCCAGCTCACAGGGGGAGGCTTTCTTT.

This clonotype appeared a few times. This chain links TRBV5-4 with TRBJ2-5, with D possibly TRBD2 on 5 matching bases. Germline V gene sequence: CDR1 SGHNT, CDR2 YYREEE (reference sequence). Trimming took 2 bases from V and 4 from J, leaving 21 bases between them. This CDR3 comprises 17 residues. CDR3 bases: TGTGCCAGCAGCTTCCCACCCGGGAAGGCGGAAGCAGAGACCCAGTACTTC. This encodes CASSFPPGKAEAETQYF.

This clonotype was seen many times. The V gene is TRBV5-6, the J gene TRBJ2-1, with D tentatively TRBD2 (6 bases). Looked up from germline, CDR1 is SGHDT and CDR2 is YYEEEE. The germline V and J ends were trimmed by 4 bases and 4 bases, with 12 bases remaining between them. The CDR3 runs 14 residues. The CDR3 region has the DNA TGTGCCAGCAGCCTGGGACTGCTTTACAATGAGCAGTTCTTC. Its translation is CASSLGLLYNEQFF.

In regard to this clonotype: A far more abundant clone sits one base away, making this likely a read error. The chain couples TRBV7-9 to TRBJ1-1; tentatively, D is TRBD1 (5 bases). Germline-derived CDR1 and CDR2 are SEHNR and FQNEAQ (reference sequence). Trimming cost V 5 bases and J 1 base, with 11 bases left between them. The CDR3 length is 14 residues. This CDR3 reads CASSRGRTNTEAFF. The CDR3 bases are TGTGCCAGCAGCAGGGGACGGACGAACACTGAAGCTTTCTTT. The full variable domain, its missing parts supplied by reference TRBV7-9 and TRBJ1-1, is DTGVSQNPRHKITKRGQNVTFRCDPISEHNRLYWYRQTLGQGPEFLTYFQNEAQLEKSRLLSDRFSAERPKGSFSTLEIQRTEQGDSAMYLCASSRGRTNTEAFFGQGTRLTVV.

For this clonotype: A far larger clone is just one base off, so this is likely a read error. The chain joins TRBV11-2 to TRBJ2-1; 14 bases fit TRBD2. Germline V gives CDR1 SGHAT, CDR2 FQNNGV. J was trimmed by 3 bases and V by 3 bases; bases with no gene match: 13. This CDR3 contains 20 residues. CDR3 DNA sequence: TGTGCCAGCAGCTTTTCGGGCAGGAGGACTAGCGGGGGGAGCTACAATGAGCAGTTCTTC. Amino acids: CASSFSGRRTSGGSYNEQFF.

As for this clonotype: Since a much larger clone is just one base distant, this may be a read error. The rearrangement uses TRBV5-1 and TRBJ2-5; 9 bases agree with TRBD1. The CDR3 covers 15 residues. CDR1 is SGHRS and CDR2 is YFSETQ in the germline V gene. CDR3 sequence: CASSPPGQGVETQCF. The CDR3 nucleotides are TGCGCCAGCAGCCCCCCGGGACAGGGTGTCGAGACCCAGTGCTTC.

This clonotype was observed at least ten times. The chain joins TRBV5-1 to TRBJ1-1; D perhaps matches TRBD1 (6 bases). Germline assignment: CDR1 SGHRS and CDR2 YFSETQ. This CDR3 comprises 17 residues. Trimming stripped 0 bases from V and 0 bases from J, with 15 bases between. CDR3 coding DNA: TGCGCCAGCAGCTTGGGATGGGGGGCCCCGATGAACACTGAAGCTTTCTTT. Protein product: CASSLGWGAPMNTEAFF.

A note on this clonotype: A far larger clone is one base from this, pointing to a likely read error. This chain joins TRBV4-1 and TRBJ2-1; a possible D gene is TRBD1 (6 bases). V was trimmed by 1 base and J by 10 bases, leaving 17 bases between them. The CDR3 runs to 15 residues. Germline V lookup: CDR1 MGHRA, CDR2 YSYEKL. The CDR3 nucleotides read TGCGCCAGCAGCCAAGTTACAGGGTCGGCCTACGAGCAGTTCTTC. This sequence encodes CASSQVTGSAYEQFF.

Note on this clonotype: A read error may explain this, as a much larger clone is one base away. The CDR3 does not close with the conserved phenylalanine or tryptophan, likely indicating a read error. V gene TRBV12-3 or TRBV12-4 combines with J gene TRBJ1-2; D remains ambiguous. The CDR3 is 12 amino acids. The ends were cut back, 6 bases at V and 4 bases at J, with 9 bases in the middle. The CDR3 bases are TGTGCCAGCAGGGCACAAATCTATGGCTACACCGTC. Translated: CASRAQIYGYTV.

The table lists this clonotype with many counts. The CDR3 bases are TGTGCCAGCAGCCCCGTTCCGGGGATGAACACTGAAGCTTTCTTT. Translation gives CASSPVPGMNTEAFF. The chain combines TRBV7-3 with TRBJ1-1; D is undetermined. The CDR3 is 15 residues long. CDR1 and CDR2 from the germline V gene are SGHTA and FQGTGA. The V end was cut by 5 bases, the J end by 0 bases, with 13 bases between.

The chain employs TRBV11-2 and TRBJ2-1, with D unclear. Per the germline V gene, CDR1 is SGHAT and CDR2 is FQNNGV. V lost 2 bases to trimming and J lost 0 bases, with 11 bases between them. The CDR3 extends over 16 amino acids. DNA of the CDR3: TGTGCCAGCAGCTTATATCGCGGAAGCTCCTACAATGAGCAGTTCTTC. Protein product: CASSLYRGSSYNEQFF.

This clonotype has a count of ten or more. The chain joins TRBV6-6 to TRBJ2-2; D gene uncertain. The CDR3 has 12 residues. Germline CDR1 and CDR2: MNHNY and SVGAGI (reference sequence). The germline V and J ends were trimmed by 4 bases and 5 bases, with 5 bases remaining between them. CDR3 sequence: CASSFITGELFF. CDR3 nucleotide sequence: TGTGCCAGCAGTTTTATAACCGGGGAGCTGTTTTTT.

The rearrangement joins TRBV19 to TRBJ1-5; 8 positions agree with TRBD1. Germline lookup yields CDR1 LNHDA and CDR2 SQIVND (reference sequence). This CDR3 has 16 residues. V gave up 8 bases and J gave up 7 bases; unmatched junction bases: 16. In nucleotides, the CDR3 is TGTGCCAGTTCGGGGAGCAGGGGGCGCTTTAGCCAGCCCCAGCATTTT. This sequence encodes CASSGSRGRFSQPQHF.

This clonotype was recorded at least ten times. The J gene is TRBJ2-5, the V gene TRBV20-1; 9 nucleotides agree with TRBD2. With V trimmed by 3 bases and J by 5 bases, 4 bases remained unmatched. Germline values: CDR1 DFQATT, CDR2 SNEGSKA (reference sequence). The length of the CDR3 is 13 residues. CDR3: CSASTAGGETQYF. In DNA form, the CDR3 reads TGCAGTGCTAGCACAGCGGGGGGTGAGACCCAGTACTTC.

This chain connects TRBV5-4 to TRBJ2-7; no firm D call. Per germline, CDR1 SGHNT and CDR2 YYREEE (reference sequence). The length of the CDR3 is 13 residues. V was clipped by 1 base and J by 0 bases, with 5 bases between them. CDR3 region: CASSLTNSYEQYF. CDR3 in DNA: TGTGCCAGCAGCTTGACCAACTCCTACGAGCAGTACTTC.

Of note for this clonotype: A read error may produce the germline difference seen at one junction end. The genes are TRBV6-4 and TRBJ1-1; D is possibly TRBD1 (6 bases). The germline gives CDR1 MRHNA, CDR2 SNTAGT. The CDR3 is 13 amino acids. The CDR3 is CASRQGLNTETFF. The DNA of the CDR3 is TGTGCCAGCAGACAGGGCCTGAACACTGAAACTTTCTTT.